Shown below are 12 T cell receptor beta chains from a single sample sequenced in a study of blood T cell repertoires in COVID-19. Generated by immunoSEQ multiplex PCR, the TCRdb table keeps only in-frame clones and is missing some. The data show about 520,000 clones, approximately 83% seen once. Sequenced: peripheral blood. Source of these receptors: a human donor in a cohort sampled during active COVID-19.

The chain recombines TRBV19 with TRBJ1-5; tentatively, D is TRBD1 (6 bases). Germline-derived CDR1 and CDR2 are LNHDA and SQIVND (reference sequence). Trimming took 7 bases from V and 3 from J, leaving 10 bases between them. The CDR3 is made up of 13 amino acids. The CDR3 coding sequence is TGTGCCAGTACCTGGACAGCCAATCAGCCCCAGCATTTT. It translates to CASTWTANQPQHF.

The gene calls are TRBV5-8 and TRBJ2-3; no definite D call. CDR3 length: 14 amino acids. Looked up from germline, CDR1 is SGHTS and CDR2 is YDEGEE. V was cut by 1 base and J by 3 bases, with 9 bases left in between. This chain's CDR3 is CASSLRLGTDTQYF. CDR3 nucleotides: TGTGCCAGCAGCTTGAGGCTAGGTACAGATACGCAGTATTTT.

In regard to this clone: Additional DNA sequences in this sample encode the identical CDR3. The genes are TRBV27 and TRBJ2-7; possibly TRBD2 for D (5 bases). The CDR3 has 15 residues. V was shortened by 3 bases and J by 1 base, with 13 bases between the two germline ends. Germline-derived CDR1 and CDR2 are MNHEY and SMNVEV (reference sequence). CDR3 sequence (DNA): TGTGCCAGCAGTTTGAAGGGAGACCCTTCCTACGAGCAGTACTTC. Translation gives CASSLKGDPSYEQYF.

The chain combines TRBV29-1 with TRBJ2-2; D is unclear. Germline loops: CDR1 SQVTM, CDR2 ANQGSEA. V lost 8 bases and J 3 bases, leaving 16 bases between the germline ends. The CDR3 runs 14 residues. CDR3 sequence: CSPHKADHTGELFF. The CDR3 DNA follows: TGCAGCCCCCACAAGGCGGATCACACCGGGGAGCTGTTTTTT.

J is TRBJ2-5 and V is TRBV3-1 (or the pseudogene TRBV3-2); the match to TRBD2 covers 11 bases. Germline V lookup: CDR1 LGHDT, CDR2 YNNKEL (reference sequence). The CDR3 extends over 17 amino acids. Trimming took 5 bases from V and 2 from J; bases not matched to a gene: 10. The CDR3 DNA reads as TGTGCCAGCAGCGAGGGGCTAGCGGGAGGCCTACAAGAGACCCAGTACTTC. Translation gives CASSEGLAGGLQETQYF.

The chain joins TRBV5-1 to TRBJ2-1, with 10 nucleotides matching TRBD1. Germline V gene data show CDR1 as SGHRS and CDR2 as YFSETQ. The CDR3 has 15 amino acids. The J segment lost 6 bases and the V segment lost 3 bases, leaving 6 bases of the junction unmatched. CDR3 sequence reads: CASSSWTGGPNEQFF. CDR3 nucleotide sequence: TGCGCCAGCAGCTCTTGGACAGGGGGGCCCAATGAGCAGTTCTTC. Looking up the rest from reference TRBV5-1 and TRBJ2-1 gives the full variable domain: KAGVTQTPRYLIKTRGQQVTLSCSPISGHRSVSWYQQTPGQGLQFLFEYFSETQRNKGNFPGRFSGRQFSNSRSEMNVSTLELGDSALYLCASSSWTGGPNEQFFGPGTRLTVL.

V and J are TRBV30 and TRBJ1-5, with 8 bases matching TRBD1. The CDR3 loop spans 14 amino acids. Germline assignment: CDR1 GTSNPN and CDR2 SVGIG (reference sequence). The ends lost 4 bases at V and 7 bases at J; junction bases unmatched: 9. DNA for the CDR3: TGTGCCTGGAATGTTCAGGGGGCTCTGCAGCCCCAGCATTTT. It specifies CAWNVQGALQPQHF.

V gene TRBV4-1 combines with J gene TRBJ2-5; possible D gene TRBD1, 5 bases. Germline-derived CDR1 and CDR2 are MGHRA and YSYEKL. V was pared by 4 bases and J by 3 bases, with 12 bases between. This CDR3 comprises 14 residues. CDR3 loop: CASSLSQGEETQYF. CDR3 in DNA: TGCGCCAGCAGCCTCAGTCAAGGGGAAGAGACCCAGTACTTC.

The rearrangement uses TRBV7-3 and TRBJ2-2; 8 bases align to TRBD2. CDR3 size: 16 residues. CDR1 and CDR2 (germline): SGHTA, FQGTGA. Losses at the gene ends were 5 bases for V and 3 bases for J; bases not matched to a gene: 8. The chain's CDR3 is CASSPSPGGHTGELFF. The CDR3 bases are TGTGCCAGCAGCCCAAGTCCGGGGGGGCACACCGGGGAGCTGTTTTTT.

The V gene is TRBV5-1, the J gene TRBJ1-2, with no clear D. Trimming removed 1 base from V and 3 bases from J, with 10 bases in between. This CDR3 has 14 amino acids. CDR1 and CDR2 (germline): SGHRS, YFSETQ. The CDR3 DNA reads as TGCGCCAGCAGCTTGATGGGCACGGACTATGGCTACACCTTC. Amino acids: CASSLMGTDYGYTF.

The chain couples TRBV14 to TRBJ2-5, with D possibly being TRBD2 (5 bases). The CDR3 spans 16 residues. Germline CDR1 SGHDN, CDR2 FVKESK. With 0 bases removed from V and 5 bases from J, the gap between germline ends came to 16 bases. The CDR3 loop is CASSQDRLSGLETQYF. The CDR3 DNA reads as TGTGCCAGCAGCCAAGATCGATTATCGGGGTTGGAGACCCAGTACTTC.

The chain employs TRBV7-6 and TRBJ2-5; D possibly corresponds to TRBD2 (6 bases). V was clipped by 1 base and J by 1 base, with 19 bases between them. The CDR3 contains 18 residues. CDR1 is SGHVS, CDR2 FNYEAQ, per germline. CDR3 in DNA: TGTGCCAGCAGCTTAGTTGGGGGGAGACAAGTAGGCCAAGAGACCCAGTACTTC. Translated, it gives CASSLVGGRQVGQETQYF.